This TCR beta chain was documented in a study of molecular identifiers for immune sequencing clone quantification. Concerning this clonotype: A much larger clone differs by one base, so this may be a read error.

TCRdb reanalysed the PCR reads using MiXCR and keeps one entry per CDR3 protein. The sample lists around 460,000 distinct CDR3 sequences; roughly 24% were seen once. Libraries of naive CD8 cells were prepared from around 20,000 to 1,000,000 sorted cells using 10%, 30% or 50% RNA. This CDR3 has 16 amino acids. Trimming left V 5 bases short and J 0 bases short, with 17 bases between. The V gene's germline CDR1 is SEHNR and CDR2 FQNEAQ (reference sequence). Sequenced: naive CD8+ T cells from blood, with Jurkat cell RNA spiked in. Subset of the sample: FACS-sorted CD8+CD4-CCR7+CD45RA+ naive T cells. This receptor was obtained from a human donor in good health. Some libraries in this study had Jurkat cell RNA spiked in. The chain joins TRBV7-9 to TRBJ2-7; D is possibly TRBD1 (5 bases). CDR3 residues: CASSATRTPDSYEQYF. Here the CDR3 DNA reads TGTGCCAGCAGCGCGACCAGGACACCCGACTCCTACGAGCAGTACTTC.